The 4 T cell receptor beta chains below were found in one sample sequenced in a study of blood T cell repertoires in COVID-19. Profiled with immunoSEQ multiplex PCR; TCRdb holds only in-frame clones, not every one. The sample shows some 200,000 clones, 75% to 90% of them seen only once. The sample was PBMCs or T cells enriched from blood (not recorded which). These receptors were obtained from a woman younger than 30 who had recovered from COVID-19.

This chain connects TRBV15 to TRBJ2-7, with 11 bases fitting TRBD1. Germline-derived CDR1 and CDR2 are LNHNV and YYDKDF (reference sequence). J gave up 10 bases and V 2 bases, and 7 bases lay outside the gene matches. The CDR3 loop spans 14 amino acids. DNA of the CDR3: TGTGCCACCAGCAGACCCGGGACAGGGGGAATTCAGTACTTC. Translation gives CATSRPGTGGIQYF. The full variable domain, in which reference TRBV15 and TRBJ2-7 provide the parts outside the CDR3, is DAMVIQNPRYQVTQFGKPVTLSCSQTLNHNVMYWYQQKSSQAPKLLFHYYDKDFNNEADTPDNFQSRRPNTSFCFLDIRSPGLGDTAMYLCATSRPGTGGIQYFGPGTRLTVT.

V is TRBV7-9 and J is TRBJ2-3; 7 nucleotides match TRBD2. The CDR3 has 14 amino acids. Germline lookup yields CDR1 SEHNR and CDR2 FQNEAQ (reference sequence). V dropped 6 bases and J dropped 1; count of bases not matched to a gene: 4. CDR3 sequence reads: CASRGGSRTDTQYF. Written as DNA, the CDR3 is TGTGCCAGCAGGGGGGGGTCCCGCACAGATACGCAGTATTTT.

This clone was picked up one time. The chain couples TRBV6-2 or TRBV6-3 to TRBJ2-7; 11 bases fit TRBD2. Trimming removed 5 bases from V and 3 bases from J; junction bases left unmatched: 6. Per germline, CDR1 MNHEY and CDR2 SVGEGT. The CDR3 loop spans 15 amino acids. The CDR3 nucleotides read TGTGCCAGCAGTCAAGCTAGCGGGAGGATCTACGAGCAGTACTTC. Protein sequence: CASSQASGRIYEQYF.

V and J are TRBV27 and TRBJ2-1, with D unresolved. This CDR3 is 11 amino acids long. Germline CDR1 MNHEY, CDR2 SMNVEV (reference sequence). The V gene lost 5 bases and the J gene lost 7 bases, with 6 bases spanning the gap. The CDR3 loop is CASSAENEQFF. For the CDR3, the DNA is TGTGCCAGCAGTGCGGAAAATGAGCAGTTCTTC.